Sequencing of this TCR beta chain was carried out in a study of cytomegalovirus exposure and HLA in healthy donors. CDR1 is SGHNT, CDR2 YYREEE, per germline (reference sequence). The CDR3 has 15 residues. Trimming took off 0 bases at V and 0 bases at J, with 9 bases between the two ends. In the PCR, 60 Vbeta and 13 Jbeta primers were used. Profiled with immunoSEQ multiplex PCR; TCRdb holds only in-frame clones, not every one. Among 150,000 or so clones, 78% were seen once, and the ten largest hold around 3.2%. The sequenced sample consisted of PBMCs. V gene TRBV5-4 combines with J gene TRBJ1-1; the D gene is possibly TRBD1 (6 bases). This clonotype was obtained from a woman aged 50 to 60 in good health and CMV-seropositive. CDR3 region: CASSLAGGLNTEAFF. The DNA for the CDR3 is TGTGCCAGCAGCTTGGCGGGGGGGCTGAACACTGAAGCTTTCTTT.